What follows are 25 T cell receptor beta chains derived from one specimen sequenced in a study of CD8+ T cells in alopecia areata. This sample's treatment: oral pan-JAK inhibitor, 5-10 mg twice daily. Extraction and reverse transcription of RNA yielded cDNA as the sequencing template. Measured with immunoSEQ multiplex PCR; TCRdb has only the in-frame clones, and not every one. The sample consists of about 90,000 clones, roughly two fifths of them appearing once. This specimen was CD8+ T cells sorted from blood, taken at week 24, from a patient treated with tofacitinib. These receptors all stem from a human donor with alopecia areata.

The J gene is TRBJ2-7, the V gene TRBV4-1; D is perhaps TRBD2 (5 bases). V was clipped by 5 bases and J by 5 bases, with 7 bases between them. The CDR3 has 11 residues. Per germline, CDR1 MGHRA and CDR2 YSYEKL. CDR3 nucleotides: TGCGCCAGCAGCACACTAGACGAGCAGTACTTC. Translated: CASSTLDEQYF.

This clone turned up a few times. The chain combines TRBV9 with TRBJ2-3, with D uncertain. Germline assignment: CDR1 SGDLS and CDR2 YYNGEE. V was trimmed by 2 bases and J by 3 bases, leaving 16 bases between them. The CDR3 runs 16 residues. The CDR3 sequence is CASSVDGRTGTDTQYF. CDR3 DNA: TGTGCCAGCAGCGTGGACGGCCGTACCGGGACAGATACGCAGTATTTT.

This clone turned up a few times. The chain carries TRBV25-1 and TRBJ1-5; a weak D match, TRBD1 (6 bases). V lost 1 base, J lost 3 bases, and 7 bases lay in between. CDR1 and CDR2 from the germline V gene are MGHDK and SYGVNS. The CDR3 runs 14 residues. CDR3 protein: CASSESGHNQPQHF. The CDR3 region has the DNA TGTGCCAGCAGTGAATCGGGACACAATCAGCCCCAGCATTTT.

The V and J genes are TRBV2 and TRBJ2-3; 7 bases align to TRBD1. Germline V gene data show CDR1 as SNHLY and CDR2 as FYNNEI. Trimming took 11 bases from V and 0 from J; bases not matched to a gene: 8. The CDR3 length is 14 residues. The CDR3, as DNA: TGTGCCGTAAGGACAGGCGGTAGCACAGATACGCAGTATTTT. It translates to CAVRTGGSTDTQYF. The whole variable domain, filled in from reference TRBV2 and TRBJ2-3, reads EPEVTQTPSHQVTQMGQEVILRCVPISNHLYFYWYRQILGQKVEFLVSFYNNEISEKSEIFDDQFSVERPDGSNFTLKIRSTKLEDSAMYFCAVRTGGSTDTQYFGPGTRLTVL.

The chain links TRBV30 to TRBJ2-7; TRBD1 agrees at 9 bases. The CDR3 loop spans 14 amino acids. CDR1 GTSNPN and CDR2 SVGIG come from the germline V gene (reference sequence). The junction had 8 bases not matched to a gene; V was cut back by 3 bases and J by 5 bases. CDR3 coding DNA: TGTGCCTGGAGCGACCGGGACAGGGTCCACGAGCAGTACTTC. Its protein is CAWSDRDRVHEQYF.

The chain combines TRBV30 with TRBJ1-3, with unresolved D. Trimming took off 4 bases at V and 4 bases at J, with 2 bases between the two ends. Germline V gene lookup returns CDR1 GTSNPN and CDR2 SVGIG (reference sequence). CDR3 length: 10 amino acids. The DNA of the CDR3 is TGTGCCTGGAAGGGAAACACCATATATTTT. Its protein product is CAWKGNTIYF.

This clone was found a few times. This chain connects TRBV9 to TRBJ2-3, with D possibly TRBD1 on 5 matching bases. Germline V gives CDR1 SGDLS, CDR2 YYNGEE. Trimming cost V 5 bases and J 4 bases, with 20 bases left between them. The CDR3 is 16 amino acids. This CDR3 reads CASSESPFSRADTQYF. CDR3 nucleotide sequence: TGTGCCAGCAGTGAGAGCCCTTTTAGCAGGGCAGATACGCAGTATTTT.

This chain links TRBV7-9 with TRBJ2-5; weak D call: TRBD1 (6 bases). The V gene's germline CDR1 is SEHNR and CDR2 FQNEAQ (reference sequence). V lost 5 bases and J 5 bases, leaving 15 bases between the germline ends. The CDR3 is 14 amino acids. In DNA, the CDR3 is TGTGCCAGCAGCCCGGGACACCTGGCCGAGACCCAGTACTTC. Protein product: CASSPGHLAETQYF.

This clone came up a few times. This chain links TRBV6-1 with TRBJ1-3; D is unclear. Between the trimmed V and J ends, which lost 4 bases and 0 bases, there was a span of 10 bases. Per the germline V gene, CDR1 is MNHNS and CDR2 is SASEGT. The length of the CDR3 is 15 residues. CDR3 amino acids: CASSGRRNSGNTIYF. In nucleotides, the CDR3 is TGTGCCAGCAGTGGCAGACGGAACTCTGGAAACACCATATATTTT.

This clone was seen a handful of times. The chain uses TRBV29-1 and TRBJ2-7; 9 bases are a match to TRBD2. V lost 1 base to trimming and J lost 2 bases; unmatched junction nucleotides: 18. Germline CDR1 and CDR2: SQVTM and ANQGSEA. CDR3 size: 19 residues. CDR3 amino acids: CSVEARSVAGEQITYEQYF. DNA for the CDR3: TGCAGCGTTGAAGCAAGGTCAGTAGCGGGAGAACAAATTACCTACGAGCAGTACTTC.

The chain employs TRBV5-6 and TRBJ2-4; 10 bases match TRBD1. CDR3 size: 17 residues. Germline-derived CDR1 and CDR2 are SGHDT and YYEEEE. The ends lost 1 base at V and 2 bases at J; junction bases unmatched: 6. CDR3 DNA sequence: TGTGCCAGCAGCTTGCTCCGACAGGGGGCTTCCAAAAACATTCAGTACTTC. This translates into CASSLLRQGASKNIQYF.

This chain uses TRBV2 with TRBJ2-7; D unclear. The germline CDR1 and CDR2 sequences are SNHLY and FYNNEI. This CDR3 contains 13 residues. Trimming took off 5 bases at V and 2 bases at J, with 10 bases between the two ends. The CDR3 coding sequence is TGTGCCAGCAGTTCCCCCCGACCCTACGAGCAGTACTTC. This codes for CASSSPRPYEQYF.

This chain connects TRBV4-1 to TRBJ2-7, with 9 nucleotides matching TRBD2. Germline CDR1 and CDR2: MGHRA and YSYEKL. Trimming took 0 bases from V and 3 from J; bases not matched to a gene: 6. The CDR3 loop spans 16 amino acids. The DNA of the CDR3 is TGCGCCAGCAGCCAAGAGGGAACTAGCGGGCGCTACGAGCAGTACTTC. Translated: CASSQEGTSGRYEQYF.

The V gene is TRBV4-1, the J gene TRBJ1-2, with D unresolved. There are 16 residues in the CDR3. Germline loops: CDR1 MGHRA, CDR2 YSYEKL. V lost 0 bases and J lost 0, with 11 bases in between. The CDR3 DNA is TGCGCCAGCAGCCAAGAGGTACAGACTCCTAACTATGGCTACACCTTC. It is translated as CASSQEVQTPNYGYTF.

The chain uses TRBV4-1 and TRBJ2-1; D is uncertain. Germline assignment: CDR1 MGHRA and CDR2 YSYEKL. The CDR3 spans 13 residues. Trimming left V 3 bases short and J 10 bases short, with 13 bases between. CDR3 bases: TGCGCCAGCAGCCACCCCAACCTCAAGGAGCAGTTCTTC. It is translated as CASSHPNLKEQFF.

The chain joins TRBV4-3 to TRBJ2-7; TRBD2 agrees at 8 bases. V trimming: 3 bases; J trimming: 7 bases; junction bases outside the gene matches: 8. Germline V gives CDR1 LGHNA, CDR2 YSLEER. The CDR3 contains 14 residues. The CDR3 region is CASSQATGGREQYF. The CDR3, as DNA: TGCGCCAGCAGCCAGGCAACGGGGGGGCGAGAGCAGTACTTC.

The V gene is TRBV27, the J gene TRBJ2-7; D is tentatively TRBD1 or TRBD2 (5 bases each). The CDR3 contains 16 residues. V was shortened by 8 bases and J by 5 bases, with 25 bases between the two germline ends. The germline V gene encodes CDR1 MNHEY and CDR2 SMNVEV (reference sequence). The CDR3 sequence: CASSALDRAMGDEQYF. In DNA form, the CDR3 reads TGTGCCAGCTCCGCCCTCGATCGGGCCATGGGGGACGAGCAGTACTTC.

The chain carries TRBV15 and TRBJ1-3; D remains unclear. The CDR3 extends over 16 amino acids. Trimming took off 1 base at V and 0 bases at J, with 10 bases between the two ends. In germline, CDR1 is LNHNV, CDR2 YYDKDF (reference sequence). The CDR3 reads CATSRGGQFSGNTIYF. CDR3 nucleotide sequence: TGTGCCACCAGCAGAGGAGGGCAGTTCTCTGGAAACACCATATATTTT.

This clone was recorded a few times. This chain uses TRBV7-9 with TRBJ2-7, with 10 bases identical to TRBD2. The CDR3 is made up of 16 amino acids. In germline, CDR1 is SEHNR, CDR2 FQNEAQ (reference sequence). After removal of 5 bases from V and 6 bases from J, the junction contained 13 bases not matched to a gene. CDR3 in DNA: TGTGCCAGCAGCCCCCTGAGCGGGAGGGCCTCGGCCGAGCAGTACTTC. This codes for CASSPLSGRASAEQYF.

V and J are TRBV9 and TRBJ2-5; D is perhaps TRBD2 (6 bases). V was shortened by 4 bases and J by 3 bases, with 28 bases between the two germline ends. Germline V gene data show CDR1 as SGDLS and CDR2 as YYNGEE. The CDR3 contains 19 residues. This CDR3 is CASSNSGLAYGTGEETQYF. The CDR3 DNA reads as TGTGCCAGCAGCAACAGCGGGCTAGCGTACGGAACGGGGGAAGAGACCCAGTACTTC.

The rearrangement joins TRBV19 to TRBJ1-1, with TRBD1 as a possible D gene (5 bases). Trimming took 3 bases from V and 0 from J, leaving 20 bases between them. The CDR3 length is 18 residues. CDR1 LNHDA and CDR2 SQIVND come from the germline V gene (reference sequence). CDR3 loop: CASSIHVRQPEMNTEAFF. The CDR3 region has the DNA TGTGCCAGTAGTATCCACGTTCGACAGCCGGAAATGAACACTGAAGCTTTCTTT.

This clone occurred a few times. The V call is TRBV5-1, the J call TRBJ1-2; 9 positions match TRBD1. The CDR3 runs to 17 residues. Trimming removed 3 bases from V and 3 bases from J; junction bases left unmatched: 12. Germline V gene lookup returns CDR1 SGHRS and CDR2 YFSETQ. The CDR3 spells CASSYRDRAIYDYGYTF. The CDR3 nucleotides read TGCGCCAGCAGCTACCGGGACAGGGCAATTTATGACTATGGCTACACCTTC.

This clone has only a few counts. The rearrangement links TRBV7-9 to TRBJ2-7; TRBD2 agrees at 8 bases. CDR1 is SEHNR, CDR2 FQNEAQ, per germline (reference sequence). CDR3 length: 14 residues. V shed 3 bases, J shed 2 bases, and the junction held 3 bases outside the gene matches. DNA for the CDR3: TGTGCCAGCAGCTTGGGACTAGTACCCTACGAGCAGTACTTC. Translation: CASSLGLVPYEQYF.

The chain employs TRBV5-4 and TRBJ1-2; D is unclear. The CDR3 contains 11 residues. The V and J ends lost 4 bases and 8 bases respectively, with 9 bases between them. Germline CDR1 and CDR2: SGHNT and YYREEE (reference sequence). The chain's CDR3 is CASSGEDGYTF. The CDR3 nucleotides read TGTGCCAGCAGCGGGGAGGACGGCTACACCTTC. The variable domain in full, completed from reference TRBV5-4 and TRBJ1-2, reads ETGVTQSPTHLIKTRGQQVTLRCSSQSGHNTVSWYQQALGQGPQFIFQYYREEENGRGNFPPRFSGLQFPNYSSELNVNALELDDSALYLCASSGEDGYTFGSGTRLTVV.

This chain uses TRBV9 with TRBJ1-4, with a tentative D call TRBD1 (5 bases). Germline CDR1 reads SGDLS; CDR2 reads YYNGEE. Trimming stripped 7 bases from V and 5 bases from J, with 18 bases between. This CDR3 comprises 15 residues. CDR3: CASGAGDLRNEKLFF. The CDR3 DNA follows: TGTGCCAGCGGCGCTGGGGACCTAAGAAATGAAAAACTGTTTTTT.